The 27 T cell receptor beta chains presented below share a single source sample, sequenced in a study of cytomegalovirus exposure and HLA in healthy donors. The PCR used 60 Vbeta and 13 Jbeta primers. Only in-frame clones appear in the TCRdb table, and some are missing; sequencing was by immunoSEQ multiplex PCR. The sample carries 250,000 to 350,000 clones, just over 85% recorded once. The sequenced sample was PBMCs. The receptors derive from a man aged 40-55 years in good health and CMV-seropositive.

V and J are TRBV19 and TRBJ2-1, with 13 bases matching TRBD2. CDR3 length: 17 amino acids. After removal of 6 bases from V and 3 bases from J, the junction contained 8 bases not matched to a gene. Germline V gene data show CDR1 as LNHDA and CDR2 as SQIVND (reference sequence). The CDR3 here is CASSWTSGGYSYNEQFF. In DNA, the CDR3 is TGTGCCAGTAGCTGGACTAGCGGGGGATATAGCTACAATGAGCAGTTCTTC.

V gene TRBV29-1 combines with J gene TRBJ2-1; TRBD2 agrees at 9 bases. Per the germline V gene, CDR1 is SQVTM and CDR2 is ANQGSEA. The CDR3 loop spans 14 amino acids. Unmatched junction bases numbered 4, after V lost 5 bases and J lost 2 bases. CDR3: CSVFGGRAYNEQFF. In DNA form, the CDR3 reads TGCAGCGTTTTCGGCGGGAGGGCCTACAATGAGCAGTTCTTC.

The chain joins TRBV27 to TRBJ2-7; 8 nucleotides line up with TRBD1. The V gene's germline CDR1 is MNHEY and CDR2 SMNVEV (reference sequence). J was trimmed by 4 bases and V by 5 bases; bases with no gene match: 13. The CDR3 sequence is 16 residues long. The chain's CDR3 is CASSTLPGQEPYEQYF. CDR3 DNA sequence: TGTGCCAGCAGTACCCTCCCGGGACAGGAGCCTTACGAGCAGTACTTC.

The chain has TRBV6-4 and TRBJ2-1, with 10 bases aligning to TRBD1. The CDR3 has 14 amino acids. Germline lookup yields CDR1 MRHNA and CDR2 SNTAGT. Trimming cost V 3 bases and J 5 bases; bases outside gene matches: 1. The CDR3 coding sequence is TGTGCCAGCAGTGAGGGACAGGGGAACAATGAGCAGTTCTTC. Its translation is CASSEGQGNNEQFF.

This clone was counted a single time. The J gene is TRBJ2-3, the V gene TRBV4-1; 11 bases align to TRBD2. The CDR3 runs to 17 residues. Looked up from germline, CDR1 is MGHRA and CDR2 is YSYEKL. V shed 4 bases and J 3 bases; nucleotides not matched to a gene: 9. CDR3 amino acids: CASSRAPGLAGTDTQYF. In DNA form, the CDR3 reads TGCGCCAGCAGCCGAGCTCCCGGACTAGCGGGTACAGATACGCAGTATTTT.

The CDR3 sequence: CASREQGTGANVLTF. DNA for the CDR3: TGTGCCAGCAGGGAACAGGGGACTGGGGCCAACGTCCTGACTTTC. The rearrangement uses TRBV28 and TRBJ2-6; 7 bases agree with TRBD1. This CDR3 comprises 15 residues. Unmatched junction bases numbered 4, after V lost 6 bases and J lost 2 bases. The germline V gene encodes CDR1 MDHEN and CDR2 SYDVKM.

This clone has more than one count but fewer than ten. The J gene is TRBJ1-1, the V gene TRBV10-3; a weak D match, TRBD1 (6 bases). CDR1 is ENHRY, CDR2 SYGVKD, per germline. This CDR3 comprises 14 residues. The V and J ends lost 2 bases and 1 base respectively, with 8 bases between them. The CDR3 is CAISEQGRNTEAFF. DNA of the CDR3: TGTGCCATCAGTGAGCAGGGGCGGAACACTGAAGCTTTCTTT.

This chain joins TRBV5-6 and TRBJ1-1, with D unresolved. Trimming pared 4 bases from V and 2 bases from J, leaving 12 bases between. Germline assignment: CDR1 SGHDT and CDR2 YYEEEE. This CDR3 is 14 amino acids long. The CDR3 region is CASSRRGFNTEAFF. As DNA, the CDR3 is TGTGCCAGCAGCCGCCGGGGATTCAACACTGAAGCTTTCTTT. The complete variable domain, with remaining parts taken from reference TRBV5-6 and TRBJ1-1, reads DAGVTQSPTHLIKTRGQQVTLRCSPKSGHDTVSWYQQALGQGPQFIFQYYEEEERQRGNFPDRFSGHQFPNYSSELNVNALLLGDSALYLCASSRRGFNTEAFFGQGTRLTVV.

The chain carries TRBV6-1 and TRBJ2-1; D is perhaps TRBD1 (6 bases). The CDR3 runs to 14 residues. Germline-derived CDR1 and CDR2 are MNHNS and SASEGT. Trimming took 4 bases from V and 9 from J, leaving 16 bases between them. CDR3 amino acids: CASSGWDTWGEQFF. CDR3 DNA: TGTGCCAGCAGTGGGTGGGACACCTGGGGTGAGCAGTTCTTC.

J is TRBJ2-7 and V is TRBV7-6; D possibly corresponds to TRBD2 (6 bases). CDR3 length: 14 amino acids. Trimming took off 1 base at V and 1 base at J, with 8 bases between the two ends. CDR1 and CDR2 (germline): SGHVS, FNYEAQ. CDR3 nucleotide sequence: TGTGCCAGCAGCTTAGAGACTAGTTCCTACGAGCAGTACTTC. This sequence encodes CASSLETSSYEQYF.

The chain's CDR3 is CASSLAGVGNEQFF. The CDR3 region has the DNA TGCGCCAGCAGCTTAGCGGGAGTGGGGAATGAGCAGTTCTTC. The gene calls are TRBV5-1 and TRBJ2-1, with TRBD2 matching 8 bases. CDR3 size: 14 residues. V lost 2 bases and J lost 7; bases outside the gene matches: 5. Germline lookup yields CDR1 SGHRS and CDR2 YFSETQ.

This clone is a singleton in its sample. The chain's CDR3 is CASSSLTGPNEQFF. CDR3 bases: TGTGCCAGCAGCTCATTGACAGGGCCCAATGAGCAGTTCTTC. J is TRBJ2-1 and V is TRBV7-3; 7 nucleotides agree with TRBD1. V dropped 4 bases and J dropped 6; count of bases not matched to a gene: 6. The CDR3 is 14 amino acids. Germline V gives CDR1 SGHTA, CDR2 FQGTGA.

V usage is TRBV7-3 and J usage is TRBJ2-1; 13 positions agree with TRBD2. J gave up 10 bases and V 5 bases, and 5 bases lay outside the gene matches. The CDR3 totals 14 residues. The V gene's germline CDR1 is SGHTA and CDR2 FQGTGA. The CDR3, as DNA: TGTGCCAGCAGCCCCGGACTAGCGGGAGAGGAGCAGTTCTTC. It codes for CASSPGLAGEEQFF.

The rearrangement joins TRBV2 to TRBJ1-2, with 9 positions matching TRBD1. Germline CDR1 is SNHLY and CDR2 is FYNNEI. This CDR3 comprises 12 residues. V trimming: 6 bases; J trimming: 9 bases; junction bases outside the gene matches: 5. The CDR3 DNA follows: TGTGCCAGCAGCCCGGGACAGGGACGCTACACCTTC. This encodes CASSPGQGRYTF.

The chain employs TRBV2 and TRBJ2-6; 9 bases align to TRBD2. This CDR3 is 18 amino acids long. The V gene end was trimmed by 4 bases and the J gene end by 2 bases; junction bases not matched to a gene: 9. Germline values: CDR1 SNHLY, CDR2 FYNNEI. CDR3 nucleotide sequence: TGTGCCAGCAGTGTCGGTAGCGGGAGTCCTCCTGGGGCCAACGTCCTGACTTTC. It codes for CASSVGSGSPPGANVLTF. Full variable domain (missing parts from reference TRBV2 and TRBJ2-6): EPEVTQTPSHQVTQMGQEVILRCVPISNHLYFYWYRQILGQKVEFLVSFYNNEISEKSEIFDDQFSVERPDGSNFTLKIRSTKLEDSAMYFCASSVGSGSPPGANVLTFGAGSRLTVL.

The CDR3 region is CASSLSTGSGANVLTF. The CDR3 DNA reads TGTGCCAGCAGCCTTTCGACAGGGAGCGGGGCCAACGTCCTGACTTTC. V is TRBV7-3 and J is TRBJ2-6; TRBD1 matches 7 bases. The V and J ends lost 5 bases and 4 bases, in that order; junction bases with no gene match: 8. CDR1 is SGHTA and CDR2 is FQGTGA in the germline V gene. The CDR3 is made up of 16 amino acids.

This chain connects TRBV27 to TRBJ2-7; a weak D match, TRBD2 (6 bases). V dropped 8 bases and J dropped 3 bases, with 17 bases sitting between them. Germline V gene data show CDR1 as MNHEY and CDR2 as SMNVEV (reference sequence). The CDR3 runs to 14 residues. CDR3: CASALRLGHYEQYF. The DNA of the CDR3 is TGTGCCAGCGCATTACGACTAGGGCACTACGAGCAGTACTTC.

This chain joins TRBV5-1 and TRBJ2-3; 9 bases match TRBD1. CDR1 and CDR2 (germline): SGHRS, YFSETQ. J gave up 8 bases and V 5 bases, and 12 bases lay outside the gene matches. This CDR3 has 15 residues. The DNA for the CDR3 is TGCGCCAGCAGTCCGGGACAGGGACGGGGAGGTACGCAGTATTTT. Translated: CASSPGQGRGGTQYF.

With regard to this clone: The identical CDR3 is also encoded by other nucleotide sequences in the sample. The V gene is TRBV4-1, the J gene TRBJ1-1; TRBD1 matches at 7 bases. CDR1 and CDR2 from the germline V gene are MGHRA and YSYEKL. The CDR3 has 14 amino acids. Trimming took 6 bases from V and 1 from J; bases not matched to a gene: 5. The DNA of the CDR3 is TGCGCCAGCAGTCCTACAGGGGAGAACACTGAAGCTTTCTTT. Translation gives CASSPTGENTEAFF.

The chain carries TRBV28 and TRBJ2-2, with 7 bases lining up with TRBD1. The CDR3 totals 14 residues. V lost 7 bases and J lost 2; bases outside the gene matches: 4. Germline V gene sequence: CDR1 MDHEN, CDR2 SYDVKM. CDR3 in amino acids: CASNRQGNTGELFF. The CDR3 bases are TGTGCCAGCAACCGACAGGGCAACACCGGGGAGCTGTTTTTT.

This chain links TRBV28 with TRBJ1-2, with 7 bases that match TRBD1. Per germline, CDR1 MDHEN and CDR2 SYDVKM. With 3 bases clipped from V and 5 bases from J, the junction kept 6 bases outside the gene matches. This CDR3 has 14 residues. CDR3 sequence reads: CASSFKTGWYGYTF. In nucleotides, the CDR3 is TGTGCCAGCAGTTTCAAGACAGGGTGGTATGGCTACACCTTC.

This sequence joins TRBV29-1 and TRBJ2-7; the D gene is possibly TRBD1 (5 bases). Germline lookup yields CDR1 SQVTM and CDR2 ANQGSEA. Trimming cost V 6 bases and J 3 bases, with 21 bases left between them. The CDR3 contains 15 residues. The CDR3: CSVELNRTPFYEQYF. CDR3 nucleotides: TGCAGCGTAGAGTTAAACAGGACCCCCTTCTACGAGCAGTACTTC.

The rearrangement uses TRBV7-9 and TRBJ1-4; 11 bases align to TRBD1. Germline V gives CDR1 SEHNR, CDR2 FQNEAQ (reference sequence). The junction had 2 bases not matched to a gene; V was cut back by 5 bases and J by 0 bases. This CDR3 contains 16 residues. The CDR3 region has the DNA TGTGCCAGCAGCCCGGGACAGGGGGCAACTAATGAAAAACTGTTTTTT. Amino acid sequence: CASSPGQGATNEKLFF.

This clone was picked up a small number of times. The chain joins TRBV4-1 to TRBJ1-2; tentatively, D is TRBD1 (6 bases). The CDR3 loop spans 15 amino acids. Germline CDR1 MGHRA, CDR2 YSYEKL. V dropped 5 bases and J dropped 0 bases, with 13 bases sitting between them. CDR3 protein: CASSTGRNTNYGYTF. CDR3 bases: TGCGCCAGCAGCACAGGGAGAAACACTAACTATGGCTACACCTTC.

The J gene is TRBJ1-2, the V gene TRBV7-3; the D gene is possibly TRBD1 (5 bases). V shed 6 bases and J shed 6 bases, with 17 bases lying between them. Germline V gene lookup returns CDR1 SGHTA and CDR2 FQGTGA. The CDR3 covers 14 residues. In DNA, the CDR3 is TGTGCCAGCAGGCCCGGGGGGGGAGATGATGGCTACACCTTC. It specifies CASRPGGGDDGYTF.

The genes are TRBV4-1 and TRBJ2-7; perhaps TRBD1 as D (5 bases). Trimming pared 0 bases from V and 3 bases from J, leaving 12 bases between. The CDR3 has 15 residues. CDR1 is MGHRA, CDR2 YSYEKL, per germline. The CDR3 coding sequence is TGCGCCAGCAGCCAAGACAGGGTGGGGTTCTACGAGCAGTACTTC. Protein: CASSQDRVGFYEQYF.

This clone showed up just a few times. The CDR3 region is CASSGQTLSNTEAFF. In DNA, the CDR3 is TGTGCCAGTAGTGGGCAAACCCTCTCGAACACTGAAGCTTTCTTT. The J gene is TRBJ1-1, the V gene TRBV19, with D unresolved. Germline V gene sequence: CDR1 LNHDA, CDR2 SQIVND (reference sequence). Between the trimmed V and J ends, which lost 5 bases and 1 base, there was a span of 14 bases. This CDR3 is 15 amino acids long.